Reported below is one TCR beta chain. The CDR3 sequence is 15 residues long. V was pared by 4 bases and J by 4 bases, with 6 bases of the junction left unmatched. Germline-derived CDR1 and CDR2 are ENHRY and SYGVKD. The data belong to a study of blood T cell repertoires in COVID-19. Sequenced by immunoSEQ multiplex PCR; TCRdb stores in-frame clones only, minus some. The sample gives some 250,000 clones, about 87% of which show up once; approximately 5.1% is in the top ten. Sequencing was done on a sample of peripheral blood. J is TRBJ2-5 and V is TRBV10-3; TRBD2 aligns across 10 bases. The clonotype was recovered from a woman in her sixties or seventies with COVID-19, enrolled during active disease. CDR3 loop: CAISVLAGAGETQYF. In DNA form, the CDR3 reads TGTGCCATCAGTGTGCTAGCGGGAGCGGGAGAGACCCAGTACTTC.